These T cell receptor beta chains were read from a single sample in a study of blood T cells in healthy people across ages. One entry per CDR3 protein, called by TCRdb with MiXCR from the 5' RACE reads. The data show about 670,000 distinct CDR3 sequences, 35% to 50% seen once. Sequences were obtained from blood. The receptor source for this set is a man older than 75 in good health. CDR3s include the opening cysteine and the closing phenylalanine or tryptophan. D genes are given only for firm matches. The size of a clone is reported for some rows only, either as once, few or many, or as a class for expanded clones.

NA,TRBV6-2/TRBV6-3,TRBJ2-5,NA,TGTGCCAGCAGTTTGGTGGCAGAAGGGGCCCAGTACTTC,CASSLVAEGAQYF
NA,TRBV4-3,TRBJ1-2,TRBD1,TGCGCCAGCAGCCAAGTCAGGGGGCATCGTAGTTCGTATGGCTACACCTTC,CASSQVRGHRSSYGYTF
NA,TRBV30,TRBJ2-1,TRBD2,TGTGCCTGGAGTGTAGCGGGGGGGATTTGGGGTAATGAGCAGTTCTTC,CAWSVAGGIWGNEQFF
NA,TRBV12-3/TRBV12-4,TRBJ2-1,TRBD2,TGTGCCAGCAGGTCTAGCGGTCCATACAATGAGCAGTTCTTT,CASRSSGPYNEQFF
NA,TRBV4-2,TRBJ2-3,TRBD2,TGTGCCAGCAGCACCCGACAGACTAGCGGGGGGGCAGATACGCAGTATTTT,CASSTRQTSGGADTQYF
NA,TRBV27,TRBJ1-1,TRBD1,TGTGCCAGCAGTTTGGGACAGGGGCACATGAACACTGAAGCTTTCTTT,CASSLGQGHMNTEAFF
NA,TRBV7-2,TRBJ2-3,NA,TGTGCCAGCAGCTGGACTAAAACTAGCACAGATACGCAGTATTTT,CASSWTKTSTDTQYF
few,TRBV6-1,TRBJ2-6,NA,TGTGCCAGCAGTCGGACCGTAACTGCGGCTGGGGCCAACGTCCTGACTTTC,CASSRTVTAAGANVLTF
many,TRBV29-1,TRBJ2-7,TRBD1,TGCAGCGGAAAAGACAGGGTGGACGAGCAGTACTTC,CSGKDRVDEQYF
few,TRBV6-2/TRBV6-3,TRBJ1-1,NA,TGTGCCAGCACCCCGGTTCGACCGAACACTGAAGCTTTCTTT,CASTPVRPNTEAFF
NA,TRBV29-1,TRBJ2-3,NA,TGCAGCGTTCTGAACATCGGGGAGGCTACGCAGTATTTT,CSVLNIGEATQYF
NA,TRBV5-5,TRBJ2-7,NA,TGTGCCAGCACCCCGGAGATTGGTCTCCAGGCCTACGAGCAGTACTTC,CASTPEIGLQAYEQYF
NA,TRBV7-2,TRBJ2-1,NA,TGTGCCAGCAGAGTGGACGGAAGGGGTGAGCAGTTCTTC,CASRVDGRGEQFF
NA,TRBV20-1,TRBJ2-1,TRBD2,TGCAGTGCTAGAGACCCTAGCGGCTCCTACAATGAGCAGTTCTTC,CSARDPSGSYNEQFF
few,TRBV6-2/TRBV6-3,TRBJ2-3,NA,TGTGCCAGCAGTTACGGGCTCGGGGGAGATACGCAGTATTTT,CASSYGLGGDTQYF
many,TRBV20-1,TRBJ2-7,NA,TGCAGTGCTAGACCAGTCTACGAGCAGTACTTC,CSARPVYEQYF
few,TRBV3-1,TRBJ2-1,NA,TGTGCCAGCAGTATCACGGGTTCCTCCTACAATGAGCAGTTCTTC,CASSITGSSYNEQFF
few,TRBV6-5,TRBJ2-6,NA,TGTGCCAGCAGTTACAGTGGGACTGGGGCCAACGTCCTGACTTTC,CASSYSGTGANVLTF
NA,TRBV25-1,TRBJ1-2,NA,TGTGCCAGCAGTGGTCACGATATCTATGGCTACACCTTC,CASSGHDIYGYTF
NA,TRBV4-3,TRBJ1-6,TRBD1,TGCGCCAGCAGCCATGGGGACAGGGAGGGTTCACCCCTCCACTTT,CASSHGDREGSPLHF
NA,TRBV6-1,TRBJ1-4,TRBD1,TGTGCCAGTTGGGACAGGGGGCGTTTTTGGGAAAAACTGTTTTTT,CASWDRGRFWEKLFF
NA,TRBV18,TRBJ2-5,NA,TGTGCCAGCTCACTTCAGAACCAAGAGACCCAGTACTTC,CASSLQNQETQYF
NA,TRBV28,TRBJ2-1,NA,TGTGCCAGCAGCATAGACAATGAGCAGTTCTTC,CASSIDNEQFF
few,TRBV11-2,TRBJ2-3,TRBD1,TGTGCCAGCAGCCAGAGCCCCTCCGGGACAGGGGGAAGAATAAGCACAGATACGCAGTATTTT,CASSQSPSGTGGRISTDTQYF
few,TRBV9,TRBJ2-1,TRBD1,TGTGCCAGCAGCGTCCTAGGGGGACAGGGTTATAATGAGCAGTTCTTC,CASSVLGGQGYNEQFF
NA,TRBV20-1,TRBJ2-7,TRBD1,TGCAGTGCTACATCCGGGACAGGGTACGAGCAGTACTTC,CSATSGTGYEQYF
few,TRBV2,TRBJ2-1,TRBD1,TGTGCCAGCAGTGAGCGGGACAGGGACGGAGAGCAGTTCTTC,CASSERDRDGEQFF
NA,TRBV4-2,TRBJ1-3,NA,TGTGCCAGCAGCCAAGATGGAGACTCCTCTGGAAACACCATATATTTT,CASSQDGDSSGNTIYF
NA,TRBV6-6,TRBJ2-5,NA,TGTGCCAGCAGTTACCCATCCGAGACCCAGTACTTC,CASSYPSETQYF
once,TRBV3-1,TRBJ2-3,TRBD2,TGTGCCAGCAGACCTCTCGCGGGGGGGCATGATACGCAGTATTTT,CASRPLAGGHDTQYF
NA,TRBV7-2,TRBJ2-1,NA,TGTGCCAGCAGCTTAGATCAGGGGCCCCGGAAGCAGTTCTTC,CASSLDQGPRKQFF
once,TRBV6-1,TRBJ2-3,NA,TGTGCCAGCAGGGTTAGACAGGGCACAGATACGCAGTATTTT,CASRVRQGTDTQYF
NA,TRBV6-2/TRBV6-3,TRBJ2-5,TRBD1,TGTGCCAGCAGCTCGCCGGGACAGGGGTACCAAGAGACCCAGTACTTC,CASSSPGQGYQETQYF
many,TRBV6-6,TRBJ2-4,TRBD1,TGTGCCAGCAGTTACTCAGGACAGGGGGGAAACATTCAGTACTTC,CASSYSGQGGNIQYF